This TCR beta chain was retrieved from a study of cytomegalovirus exposure and HLA in healthy donors. Study-level background: Both the 120 validation repertoires and the roughly 700 first-cohort repertoires used the same platform, as reported by a later analysis.

This table comes from immunoSEQ multiplex PCR, and its TCRdb copy is limited to in-frame clones, with some not included. The sample shows roughly 280,000 clones, 80% to 90% of them seen only once. This CDR3 contains 13 residues. CDR1 SNHLY and CDR2 FYNNEI come from the germline V gene. V lost 11 bases to trimming and J lost 5 bases; unmatched junction nucleotides: 9. The chain employs TRBV2 and TRBJ1-2; 9 bases agree with TRBD1. This sequence was found in a young woman in good health and CMV-seronegative. Sequenced: PBMCs. The CDR3 protein is CACRGTGRYGYTF. The CDR3 DNA is TGTGCCTGCCGAGGGACAGGGAGATATGGCTACACCTTC.